This paragraph reports one TCR beta chain. These data are taken from a study of blood T cell repertoires in COVID-19. The V gene's germline CDR1 is MDHEN and CDR2 SYDVKM. Trimming shortened V by 4 bases and J by 1 base, and 13 bases separated the two germline ends. The CDR3 sequence is 15 residues long. Authors' methods: From reference gene primer amplification, estimates of nucleated cell counts were derived. Some clones are missing from TCRdb's copy, which holds only in-frame ones; the method was immunoSEQ multiplex PCR. That table supplies the V and J calls and clone size; D and trimming were determined from the DNA. This sample has about 96,000 clones, with 65% to 85% found just once.

The material sequenced was peripheral blood. The chain carries TRBV28 and TRBJ1-1, with D possibly being TRBD1 (6 bases). The source of this sequence is a woman aged 60-75 years with acute or convalescent COVID-19. This CDR3 is CASSWQGRTNTEAFF. The CDR3 DNA reads TGTGCCAGCAGTTGGCAGGGGCGCACGAACACTGAAGCTTTCTTT.